This TCR beta chain was documented in a study of identical twins. The ends were cut back, 6 bases at V and 11 bases at J, with 15 bases in the middle. There are 12 residues in the CDR3. TCRdb ran MiXCR on the 5' RACE reads and lists one entry per CDR3 protein. The sample consists of about 690,000 distinct CDR3 sequences, 5.5% to 6.5% of them appearing once. Ten or more counts support this clonotype. This TCR was recovered from a man between 18 and 35 years old in good health. The chain uses TRBV12-3 or TRBV12-4 and TRBJ2-3, with TRBD1 as a possible D gene (5 bases). Sequenced sample: naive T cells sorted from blood. In DNA, the CDR3 is TGTGCCAGCAGCCTACAGGCGGTCATGCAGTATTTT. This gives the protein CASSLQAVMQYF.